The clone carrying this T cell receptor (beta chain) qualifies as medium-sized. Its cognate antigen is unknown. The sample comes from a study of T cells in localized non-small cell lung cancer. Notes on the study in general: Greater T cell density in blood accompanied longer overall survival.

Trimming removed 5 bases at V and 7 bases at J, with 14 bases between. The germline CDR1 and CDR2 sequences are SGHNT and YENEEA. CDR3 length: 14 residues. The method was immunoSEQ multiplex PCR; TCRdb's version includes in-frame clones alone and lacks a portion of them. The sample has over a thousand clones; approximately 26% are singletons. The V gene is TRBV11-3, the J gene TRBJ1-4, with D unresolved. Sequenced material: normal lung tissue next to the tumor, taken before any cancer treatment. This TCR was sampled from a man aged 35 to 70 with stage III lung adenocarcinoma. This CDR3 is CASSQSGSSEKLFF. The CDR3 coding sequence is TGTGCCAGCAGCCAGTCAGGATCGAGTGAAAAACTGTTTTTT.